This T cell receptor (beta chain) was documented in a study of blood T cell repertoires in COVID-19. Across the whole study: Acute-phase and convalescent COVID-19 samples originated in the United States, Italy and Spain.

Authors' analysis steps: Scientists estimated how many nucleated cells there were by amplifying reference gene primers. The protocol was immunoSEQ multiplex PCR, while the TCRdb copy is restricted to in-frame clones and leaves out a portion. That table is the source of V, J and clone size, and D and trimming were worked out from the DNA. The sample holds 100,000 to 120,000 clones, roughly 79% seen once. This clone was seen a few times. Sequencing was performed on peripheral blood. The receptor was isolated from a woman in her 70s with acute or convalescent COVID-19.

The CDR3 nucleotides are TGTGCCAGCAGCTTGGGGCGGTCACCCCTCCACTTT. It encodes CASSLGRSPLHF. This chain uses TRBV7-2 with TRBJ1-6; D possibly corresponds to TRBD1 (5 bases). Germline CDR1 reads SGHTA; CDR2 reads FQGNSA. The CDR3 extends over 12 amino acids. V lost 3 bases to trimming and J lost 10 bases, with 7 bases between them.